This T cell receptor (beta chain) stems from a study of blood T cell repertoires in COVID-19. Study overall: The United States, Italy and Spain provided the acute and convalescent COVID-19 samples.

V lost 6 bases to trimming and J lost 0 bases; unmatched junction nucleotides: 9. The CDR3 runs to 16 residues. Germline values: CDR1 MNHNY, CDR2 SVGAGI (reference sequence). TCRdb's table, derived via immunoSEQ multiplex PCR, lists solely in-frame clones and lacks some. Of some 100,000 clones listed, 81% are singletons. Sequenced: peripheral blood. This clonotype was obtained from a human donor in a cohort sampled during active COVID-19. The chain couples TRBV6-6 to TRBJ2-7; 9 bases are a match to TRBD2. This CDR3 is CASRSGLAQHSYEQYF. The CDR3, as DNA: TGTGCCAGCAGATCCGGACTAGCGCAACACTCCTACGAGCAGTACTTC.